This TCR beta chain came from a study of T cells after somatic rescue of genetic block (TCRdb year 2020). Looking at the study overall: What the study looked at was long-term robustness, specifically in a T-cell system that came about through somatic rescue of a genetic block in T-cell development.

Receptor libraries were prepared by the immunoSEQ multiplex PCR assay. TCRdb took this table from immuneACCESS and kept in-frame rearrangements with V and J called. Such tables lack part of the clones; where checked against another copy, unresolved V genes explain under half of the gap, and the rest is unexplained. The sample table shows tens of thousands of clones, and 85% to 95% are seen once. The biggest ten clones account for roughly 3% of the sample. CDR3 length: 16 amino acids, cysteine to phenylalanine. Just CDR3 DNA is preserved here, 48 bases in frame from base 1. Relative to germline, V is 0 bases shorter and J is 3 bases shorter, with 14 bases between their ends. For CDR1 and CDR2, the germline V gene lists MNHEY and SVGAGI. The table lists this clone with a count of one. No cognate antigen has been identified for it. Per-base qualities were not stored, and no clone one base away is much larger.

The sequenced sample consisted of peripheral blood mononuclear cells (PBMCs). Rearrangement joined TRBV6-5 to TRBJ2-5; the D element could tentatively be TRBD1 or TRBD2, as 6 bases agree for each. This receptor was identified in a man in his forties or fifties. In nucleotide form, the sequence is TGTGCCAGCAGTTACTCCTGGACGGGGGCGGAAGAGACCCAGTACTTC. This codes for CASSYSWTGAEETQYF.